This T cell receptor beta chain was retrieved from a study of blood T cell repertoires in COVID-19. After removal of 5 bases from V and 2 bases from J, the junction contained 12 bases not matched to a gene. This CDR3 contains 16 residues. Germline values: CDR1 SQVTM, CDR2 ANQGSEA. This clone was detected only a few times. The authors' processing: How many nucleated cells were present was estimated from reference gene primer amplification. Some clones are missing from TCRdb's copy, which holds only in-frame ones; the method was immunoSEQ multiplex PCR. D and trimming were read from the DNA, whereas the V and J calls and clone size are those reported in that table. The repertoire holds roughly 260,000 clones, with 70% to 90% as singletons.

The sequence was collected from a woman aged 40 to 55 who had recovered from COVID-19. The sequenced sample consisted of peripheral blood. The rearrangement joins TRBV29-1 to TRBJ1-5; 7 nucleotides align to TRBD1. The CDR3 loop is CSVILQGTRGNQPQHF. The CDR3 region has the DNA TGCAGCGTTATTTTACAGGGGACCCGTGGCAATCAGCCCCAGCATTTT.